Listed below are T cell receptor beta chains from one sample, sequenced in a study of T cell responses to AZD1222 COVID-19 vaccine. Assay: immunoSEQ multiplex PCR; the TCRdb copy retains only in-frame clones and omits some. The table includes 250,000 to 300,000 clones, 90% to 95% detected once. The sequences come from peripheral blood, collected 28 days after the second AZD1222 dose. Receptor source: an adult who received the AZD1222 COVID-19 vaccine. Both conserved end residues are part of each CDR3. D genes are given only for firm matches. For some rows the clone size is stated as once, few or many, or as a class when expanded; others skip it.

clone_size,j_call,v_call,d_call,cdr3_aa,cdr3_nt
-,TRBJ2-2,TRBV27,TRBD1,CASSPRTGNTGELFF,TGTGCCAGCAGTCCTAGGACAGGGAACACCGGGGAGCTGTTTTTT
-,TRBJ2-7,TRBV19,TRBD2,CASTPSGGSYEQYF,TGTGCCAGTACCCCATCGGGGGGGTCCTACGAGCAGTACTTC
-,TRBJ2-1,TRBV7-9,-,CASSPSDRHNEQFF,TGTGCCAGCAGCCCATCGGACAGACACAATGAGCAGTTCTTC
-,TRBJ2-7,TRBV10-3,TRBD1,CAISVGQGQGEQYF,TGTGCCATCAGTGTGGGACAGGGGCAGGGCGAGCAGTACTTC
-,TRBJ1-6,TRBV27,-,CASSLFTVLGSPLHF,TGTGCCAGCAGTTTATTCACAGTTTTAGGATCACCCCTCCACTTT
-,TRBJ1-2,TRBV10-3,TRBD1,CATRDSYGYTF,TGTGCCACCCGGGACAGCTATGGCTACACCTTC
-,TRBJ2-7,TRBV9,TRBD1,CASSPRQGASYEQYF,TGTGCCAGCAGCCCAAGACAGGGAGCATCCTACGAGCAGTACTTC
-,TRBJ2-3,TRBV29-1,TRBD2,CSAKSGGGTDTQYF,TGCAGCGCGAAGAGTGGGGGGGGCACAGATACGCAGTATTTT
once,TRBJ2-1,TRBV18,-,CASSLQGGFNEQFF,TGTGCCAGCTCATTACAGGGGGGGTTTAATGAGCAGTTCTTC
-,TRBJ1-6,TRBV7-3,-,CASDSGTQRIHPLHF,TGTGCCAGCGATTCCGGGACACAGAGAATTCACCCCCTCCACTTT
-,TRBJ2-5,TRBV28,-,CASSSVERYQETQYF,TGTGCCAGCAGCTCCGTGGAGAGGTACCAAGAGACCCAGTACTTC
-,TRBJ2-2,TRBV28,TRBD1,CASSLYATGGRTGELFF,TGTGCCAGCAGTTTGTATGCAACAGGGGGCCGGACCGGGGAGCTGTTTTTT
once,TRBJ1-5,TRBV6-5,TRBD1,CASTGDRLRQPQHF,TGTGCCAGCACCGGGGACAGGCTCCGTCAGCCCCAGCATTTT
-,TRBJ2-2,TRBV6-4,-,CASSGQAGTGELFF,TGTGCCAGCAGTGGACAGGCAGGCACCGGGGAGCTGTTTTTT
-,TRBJ1-1,TRBV6-5,-,CASSPTENTEAFF,TGTGCCAGCAGCCCGACGGAGAACACTGAAGCTTTCTTT
-,TRBJ2-2,TRBV5-1,TRBD2,CASSPATSGLTGELFF,TGCGCCAGCAGCCCGGCGACTAGCGGGTTGACCGGGGAGCTGTTTTTT
once,TRBJ1-2,TRBV10-3,TRBD1,CAAQGRGATGYTF,TGTGCCGCACAGGGGAGAGGGGCTACTGGCTACACCTTC
once,TRBJ1-2,TRBV28,-,CASSSGHTYGYTF,TGTGCCAGCAGTTCTGGACACACTTATGGCTACACCTTC
-,TRBJ1-1,TRBV7-2,-,CASSSLGPSDRAFF,TGTGCCAGCAGCTCTTTAGGTCCTTCCGACCGCGCTTTCTTT
-,TRBJ2-2,TRBV4-1,TRBD1,CASSLRQGNTGELFF,TGCGCCAGCAGCCTACGACAGGGCAACACCGGGGAGCTGTTTTTT
-,TRBJ1-6,TRBV2,-,CASKEGSYSPLHF,TGTGCCAGCAAAGAGGGCTCATATTCACCCCTCCACTTT
-,TRBJ2-1,TRBV27,-,CASSVVSSYNEQFF,TGTGCCAGCAGTGTTGTAAGCTCCTACAATGAGCAGTTCTTC
-,TRBJ2-2,TRBV7-3,-,CASSVTGSGELFF,TGTGCCAGCAGCGTGACAGGTAGCGGGGAGCTGTTTTTT
once,TRBJ2-1,TRBV2,-,CASSDRIINEQFF,TGTGCCAGCAGTGACAGAATAATCAATGAGCAGTTCTTC
-,TRBJ1-5,TRBV9,-,CASSVGWGGPQHF,TGTGCCAGCAGCGTAGGCTGGGGAGGGCCCCAGCATTTT
-,TRBJ1-5,TRBV5-5,-,CASSFNRDQPQHF,TGTGCCAGCAGCTTTAACAGGGATCAGCCCCAGCATTTT
-,TRBJ1-1,TRBV5-4,TRBD1,CASSPRQGQNTEAFF,TGTGCCAGCAGCCCCCGACAGGGCCAGAACACTGAAGCTTTCTTT
-,TRBJ2-1,TRBV30,-,CAGDYNEQFF,TGTGCCGGTGATTACAATGAGCAGTTCTTC
-,TRBJ2-7,TRBV27,-,CASSLGRTSYEQYF,TGTGCCAGCAGTTTGGGACGGACCTCCTACGAGCAGTACTTC
-,TRBJ2-5,TRBV2,TRBD2,CASKGQRGSQETQYF,TGTGCCAGCAAGGGGCAGCGGGGGAGCCAAGAGACCCAGTACTTC
-,TRBJ2-2,TRBV29-1,-,CSVSGAEELFF,TGCAGCGTTTCAGGGGCGGAGGAGCTGTTTTTT
-,TRBJ1-5,TRBV7-9,-,CASSPRGRNQPQHF,TGTGCCAGCAGCCCCCGGGGGCGCAATCAGCCCCAGCATTTT
-,TRBJ2-5,TRBV19,TRBD2,CASTRRGGQETQYF,TGTGCCAGTACCCGCCGGGGGGGCCAAGAGACCCAGTACTTC